A selection of T cell receptor beta chains follows, all from one sample in a study of blood T cells in healthy people across ages. MiXCR, applied by TCRdb to the 5' RACE reads, yields one record per CDR3 protein. The sample yields 450,000 to 700,000 distinct CDR3 sequences, roughly 28% seen once. Source material: blood. These receptors were obtained from a woman in her seventies in good health. Each CDR3 is given with its conserved first and last residue. The D gene is left open where the match is weak. Clone size appears in some rows only: once, few, many, or a class for an expanded clone.

DNA: TGTGCCAGCAGTTATGACAGGACTGGAGTTGGAGAAAAACTGTTTTTT
CDR3: CASSYDRTGVGEKLFF
D: NA
V: TRBV2
J: TRBJ1-4
size: many

DNA: TGTGCCATCAGGGACGGTAACCCCAGCGATCAGCCCCAGCATTTT
CDR3: CAIRDGNPSDQPQHF
D: NA
V: TRBV10-3
J: TRBJ1-5
size: NA

DNA: TGTGCCAGCAGCTTTGGAACAGGGAAAGAGACCCAGTACTTC
CDR3: CASSFGTGKETQYF
D: NA
V: TRBV5-4
J: TRBJ2-5
size: many

DNA: TGTGCCACCAGTGATTCCAGGGGAGGGATCTCCTACAATGAGCAGTTCTTC
CDR3: CATSDSRGGISYNEQFF
D: NA
V: TRBV24-1
J: TRBJ2-1
size: NA

DNA: TGTGCCAGCAGCTTAGGGTGGGGGGGTAGCTCCTACAATGAGCAGTTCTTC
CDR3: CASSLGWGGSSYNEQFF
D: TRBD2
V: TRBV11-3
J: TRBJ2-1
size: many

DNA: TGTGCCAGCAGCTTAGCGCTAGCGGGTTCTGGGCCAGATACGCAGTATTTT
CDR3: CASSLALAGSGPDTQYF
D: TRBD2
V: TRBV7-2
J: TRBJ2-3
size: NA

DNA: TGCAGTGCTCTTTTTAGCGGGGGACCTTGGCAGTACTTC
CDR3: CSALFSGGPWQYF
D: TRBD2
V: TRBV20-1
J: TRBJ2-5
size: NA

DNA: TGTGCCAGCAGCTTAGATGGCGGGTCATTAGCCAAAAACATTCAGTACTTC
CDR3: CASSLDGGSLAKNIQYF
D: NA
V: TRBV11-2
J: TRBJ2-4
size: NA

DNA: TGTGCCAGCAGCTCCCAGACACAGGATAGCAATCAGCCCCAGCATTTT
CDR3: CASSSQTQDSNQPQHF
D: NA
V: TRBV7-2
J: TRBJ1-5
size: NA

DNA: TGTGCCACCGTCTATAGAGGGAGGGATGAGCAGTTCTTC
CDR3: CATVYRGRDEQFF
D: TRBD2
V: TRBV6-5
J: TRBJ2-1
size: NA

DNA: TGTGCCAGTAGTATCCGACAGGGTATTTATCAGCCCCAGCATTTT
CDR3: CASSIRQGIYQPQHF
D: TRBD1
V: TRBV19
J: TRBJ1-5
size: few

DNA: TGTGCCAGCTCCCGGCCCTACGAGCAGTACTTC
CDR3: CASSRPYEQYF
D: NA
V: TRBV12-3/TRBV12-4
J: TRBJ2-7
size: few

DNA: TGTGCCAGCAGCAAGGACGGCTCGGGGTATGGCTACACCTTC
CDR3: CASSKDGSGYGYTF
D: NA
V: TRBV12-3/TRBV12-4
J: TRBJ1-2
size: NA

DNA: TGCGCCAGCAGCCAAGTGGATGGAAAACTGTTTTTT
CDR3: CASSQVDGKLFF
D: NA
V: TRBV4-1
J: TRBJ1-4
size: NA

DNA: TGCAGTGCTAGAGATGGGGCAAGAGGGAACACTGAAGCTTTCTTT
CDR3: CSARDGARGNTEAFF
D: NA
V: TRBV20-1
J: TRBJ1-1
size: NA

DNA: TGTGCCAGCAGCCAAATAGACACAGATACGCAGTATTTT
CDR3: CASSQIDTDTQYF
D: NA
V: TRBV4-2
J: TRBJ2-3
size: few

DNA: TGTGCCAGCAGCTTATTATTAAGCGGGGGACCCACCGGGGAGCTGTTTTTT
CDR3: CASSLLLSGGPTGELFF
D: TRBD2
V: TRBV11-2
J: TRBJ2-2
size: NA

DNA: TGCGCTACCCAGCAGCCCGGGGTCACCGGGGAGCTGTTTTTT
CDR3: CATQQPGVTGELFF
D: NA
V: TRBV5-1
J: TRBJ2-2
size: NA

DNA: TGTGCCAGCAGCCAAGGAGCGGGGCACAATGAGCAGTTCTTC
CDR3: CASSQGAGHNEQFF
D: TRBD2
V: TRBV14
J: TRBJ2-1
size: NA

DNA: TGTGCCAGCAGCTTAATGGGGCAGTATAATTCACCCCTCCACTTT
CDR3: CASSLMGQYNSPLHF
D: NA
V: TRBV11-1
J: TRBJ1-6
size: NA

DNA: TGTGCCAGCAGTTATAAGGCATACAATGAGCAGTTCTTC
CDR3: CASSYKAYNEQFF
D: NA
V: TRBV6-2/TRBV6-3
J: TRBJ2-1
size: NA

DNA: TGTGCCAGCAGCAGTGGGCCTGACGGCCCCTCCTACGAGCAGTACTTC
CDR3: CASSSGPDGPSYEQYF
D: NA
V: TRBV21-1
J: TRBJ2-7
size: few

DNA: TGTGCCAGCAGTCAGTCAGGTACGCAGTATTTT
CDR3: CASSQSGTQYF
D: NA
V: TRBV6-6
J: TRBJ2-3
size: NA

DNA: TGTGCCAGCAGTAAACAGGGGGCGCCTTACAATGAGCAGTTCTTC
CDR3: CASSKQGAPYNEQFF
D: TRBD1
V: TRBV6-2/TRBV6-3
J: TRBJ2-1
size: NA

DNA: TGTGCCAGCAGCCCCAGGAGGCGGACGGAACAAGAGACCCAGTACTTC
CDR3: CASSPRRRTEQETQYF
D: NA
V: TRBV7-9
J: TRBJ2-5
size: many

DNA: TGTGCCAGCAGTCAGGGGGCGAATACCGGGGAGCTGTTTTTT
CDR3: CASSQGANTGELFF
D: TRBD1
V: TRBV7-3
J: TRBJ2-2
size: many

DNA: TGTGCCAGCAGCCAGGGGGTTGAGTATGGCTACACCTTC
CDR3: CASSQGVEYGYTF
D: TRBD1
V: TRBV7-8
J: TRBJ1-2
size: few

DNA: TGTGCCTGGAGTGCACAGGGACCCCAGTACTTC
CDR3: CAWSAQGPQYF
D: NA
V: TRBV30
J: TRBJ2-5
size: NA

DNA: TGCAGTGCTAGAGACCCCCGGGGCTCTGGGGCCAACGTCCTGACTTTC
CDR3: CSARDPRGSGANVLTF
D: NA
V: TRBV20-1
J: TRBJ2-6
size: few

DNA: TGTGCCACCAGCAGACCGCGGGAGGACAGGGCGGAATTC
CDR3: CATSRPREDRAEF
D: TRBD1
V: TRBV15
J: TRBJ1-2
size: NA

DNA: TGTGCCAGCAGCCAACAGGATCTTAGCAATCAGCCCCAGCATTTT
CDR3: CASSQQDLSNQPQHF
D: NA
V: TRBV4-2
J: TRBJ1-5
size: few

DNA: TGTGCCACCGATCACCAAGGCTGGGACAGGGGGGCCGAGCAGTACTTC
CDR3: CATDHQGWDRGAEQYF
D: TRBD1
V: TRBV24-1
J: TRBJ2-7
size: NA

DNA: TGTGCCAGCAGTTTACCAGTCTCAAGGGGCAATCAGCCCCAGCATTTT
CDR3: CASSLPVSRGNQPQHF
D: NA
V: TRBV28
J: TRBJ1-5
size: few

DNA: TGTGCCAGCAGTGAACTGACGAGCCCCCTCTCCTACGAGCAGTACTTC
CDR3: CASSELTSPLSYEQYF
D: NA
V: TRBV6-1
J: TRBJ2-7
size: NA

DNA: TGCAGTGCTAGAGGTGGACAGGGGAAAGGAAACATTCAGTACTTC
CDR3: CSARGGQGKGNIQYF
D: TRBD1
V: TRBV20-1
J: TRBJ2-4
size: NA

DNA: TGTGCCATCAGTGCAGGGAATTTGATGAACACTGAAGCTTTCTTT
CDR3: CAISAGNLMNTEAFF
D: NA
V: TRBV10-3
J: TRBJ1-1
size: NA

DNA: TGTGCCAGCCTACCCTTGATTGGGCGGGAGGGTGAAACCCAGTACTTC
CDR3: CASLPLIGREGETQYF
D: TRBD2
V: TRBV6-2/TRBV6-3
J: TRBJ2-5
size: NA

DNA: TGTGCCAGCAGTTTTCGACTAGATGAGCAGTTCTTC
CDR3: CASSFRLDEQFF
D: NA
V: TRBV12-3/TRBV12-4
J: TRBJ2-1
size: NA

DNA: TGTGCCAGCAGCTACGGACTGCGTCTGGAGCAGTACTTC
CDR3: CASSYGLRLEQYF
D: NA
V: TRBV11-2
J: TRBJ2-7
size: few

DNA: TGTGCCAGCGGTCCATACACGAGCACAGATACGCAGTATTTT
CDR3: CASGPYTSTDTQYF
D: NA
V: TRBV3-1
J: TRBJ2-3
size: few

DNA: TGCAGTGCTAGTGTGGTTAGCGGGGGCCTCACCGGGGAGCTGTTTTTT
CDR3: CSASVVSGGLTGELFF
D: TRBD2
V: TRBV20-1
J: TRBJ2-2
size: NA

DNA: TGTGCCAGCAGCCGTACGGACAATTCACCCCTCCACTTT
CDR3: CASSRTDNSPLHF
D: NA
V: TRBV7-9
J: TRBJ1-6
size: few